This T cell receptor beta chain was captured by sequencing in a study of blood T cell repertoires in COVID-19. Study at large: Researchers got acute and convalescent COVID-19 samples from the United States, Italy and Spain.

In the authors' methods: Quantification of nucleated cells was approximated via reference gene primer amplification. Here immunoSEQ multiplex PCR was the method, and the copy in TCRdb shows in-frame clones only, minus some. The V and J calls and the clone size are those of that table, but D and trimming were determined from the DNA. The sample includes approximately 110,000 clones, 65% to 85% of them seen just once. The trim removed 7 bases at V and 4 bases at J, leaving 9 bases unmatched. This CDR3 is 14 amino acids long. Per the germline V gene, CDR1 is MDHEN and CDR2 is SYDVKM. The material sequenced was peripheral blood. This chain joins TRBV28 and TRBJ1-2; 7 bases line up with TRBD1. This TCR derives from a man aged 45-65 years with acute or convalescent COVID-19. Written as DNA, the CDR3 is TGTGCCAGCACCACGACAGGGTTAGGCTATGGCTACACCTTC. Its protein product is CASTTTGLGYGYTF.